The rows below give T cell receptor beta chains drawn from one sample of a study of blood T cell repertoires in COVID-19. Sequenced by immunoSEQ multiplex PCR; TCRdb stores in-frame clones only, minus some. Of almost 35,000 clones listed, about 80% are singletons. Source material: peripheral blood. The receptors were sampled from a man older than 75 with acute or convalescent COVID-19. The CDR3 runs from the conserved cysteine through the conserved F or W. The order of the fields is clone size, V gene, J gene, D gene, CDR3 DNA, CDR3 protein. D genes are given only for firm matches. Size tells how often a clone was seen (once, few, many) or the class of an expanded clone, and some rows leave it out.

clone size: .
V gene: TRBV6-8
J gene: TRBJ2-5
D gene: .
CDR3 DNA: TGTGCCAGCACCGGGATCCCCCCAGAGACCCAGTACTTC
CDR3 protein: CASTGIPPETQYF

clone size: .
V gene: TRBV30
J gene: TRBJ1-2
D gene: TRBD1
CDR3 DNA: TGTGCCTGGAGTGGTAGGGACAGGGGATTTGTAAGCTACACCTTC
CDR3 protein: CAWSGRDRGFVSYTF

clone size: .
V gene: TRBV12-3/TRBV12-4
J gene: TRBJ1-2
D gene: .
CDR3 DNA: TGTGCCAGCAGTTTAGAAACAGTCGGCTACACCTTC
CDR3 protein: CASSLETVGYTF

clone size: .
V gene: TRBV6-5
J gene: TRBJ2-2
D gene: TRBD2
CDR3 DNA: TGTGCCGGCGGGAGCTATGGCGGGGAGCTGTTTTTT
CDR3 protein: CAGGSYGGELFF

clone size: few
V gene: TRBV7-9
J gene: TRBJ2-7
D gene: TRBD2
CDR3 DNA: TGTGCCAGCAGCACAGTGGCTAGCGGCCCCTACGAGCAGTACTTC
CDR3 protein: CASSTVASGPYEQYF

clone size: .
V gene: TRBV7-2
J gene: TRBJ1-4
D gene: .
CDR3 DNA: TGTGCCAGCAGCTTTGAGCCAACTAATGAAAAACTGTTTTTT
CDR3 protein: CASSFEPTNEKLFF

clone size: .
V gene: TRBV12-5
J gene: TRBJ2-1
D gene: TRBD1
CDR3 DNA: TGTGCTAGTGGACCCGGGACAGGGGGCCATGAGCAGTTCTTC
CDR3 protein: CASGPGTGGHEQFF

clone size: .
V gene: TRBV5-4
J gene: TRBJ2-6
D gene: TRBD2
CDR3 DNA: TGTGCCAGCAGCTTGTCGGATAGCGGGAGCTTTGGGGCCAACGTCCTGACTTTC
CDR3 protein: CASSLSDSGSFGANVLTF

clone size: .
V gene: TRBV5-8
J gene: TRBJ2-1
D gene: .
CDR3 DNA: TGTGCCAGCAGCCGAGCGCGGAGCTCCTACAATGAGCAGTTCTTC
CDR3 protein: CASSRARSSYNEQFF

clone size: .
V gene: TRBV4-1
J gene: TRBJ2-7
D gene: TRBD2
CDR3 DNA: TGCGCCAGCAGCCAAGAGGGTGCGGGAGGGCCCGGCGAGCAGTACTTC
CDR3 protein: CASSQEGAGGPGEQYF

clone size: .
V gene: TRBV19
J gene: TRBJ2-7
D gene: .
CDR3 DNA: TGTGCCAGTAGTCAAACAGGGTACGAGCAGTACTTC
CDR3 protein: CASSQTGYEQYF

clone size: .
V gene: TRBV7-2
J gene: TRBJ2-4
D gene: .
CDR3 DNA: TGTGCCAGCAGCCCAGACAGGATACTAGCCAAAAACATTCAGTACTTC
CDR3 protein: CASSPDRILAKNIQYF

clone size: .
V gene: TRBV6-2/TRBV6-3
J gene: TRBJ2-5
D gene: TRBD2
CDR3 DNA: TGTGCCAGCAGTTCTCGGACTAGCGGATTGCTCCAAGAGACCCAGTACTTC
CDR3 protein: CASSSRTSGLLQETQYF

clone size: .
V gene: TRBV14
J gene: TRBJ1-4
D gene: TRBD1
CDR3 DNA: TGTGCCAGCAGCGGTTGGGGGACAGGAAAAGAAAAACTGTTTTTT
CDR3 protein: CASSGWGTGKEKLFF

clone size: .
V gene: TRBV24-1
J gene: TRBJ1-3
D gene: .
CDR3 DNA: TGTGCCACCAGTGAGGTCGGGGCAGGGGAAAACACCATATATTTT
CDR3 protein: CATSEVGAGENTIYF

clone size: .
V gene: TRBV6-1
J gene: TRBJ1-1
D gene: .
CDR3 DNA: TGTGCCAGCAGTGAACTGAGGAACACTGAAGCTTTCTTT
CDR3 protein: CASSELRNTEAFF

clone size: .
V gene: TRBV6-2/TRBV6-3
J gene: TRBJ2-7
D gene: .
CDR3 DNA: TGTGCCAGCAGTTACACAGACAGTGCCCCCTCCTACGAGCAGTACTTC
CDR3 protein: CASSYTDSAPSYEQYF

clone size: once
V gene: TRBV23-1
J gene: TRBJ1-4
D gene: .
CDR3 DNA: TGCGCCAGCAGTCAATCGGCGGGGGGGAATAATGAAAAACTGTTTTTT
CDR3 protein: CASSQSAGGNNEKLFF

clone size: .
V gene: TRBV7-6
J gene: TRBJ2-5
D gene: .
CDR3 DNA: TGTGCCAGCACCCAAGACACGACGCAAGAGACCCAGTACTTC
CDR3 protein: CASTQDTTQETQYF

clone size: .
V gene: TRBV5-1
J gene: TRBJ1-6
D gene: TRBD1
CDR3 DNA: TGCGCCAGCAGACTTCAGGGGGAAAATTCACCCCTCCACTTT
CDR3 protein: CASRLQGENSPLHF

clone size: .
V gene: TRBV2
J gene: TRBJ1-2
D gene: .
CDR3 DNA: TGTGCCAGCAGTGAGATTGCAGACTATGGCTACACCTTC
CDR3 protein: CASSEIADYGYTF

clone size: .
V gene: TRBV7-9
J gene: TRBJ2-7
D gene: TRBD2
CDR3 DNA: TGTGCCAGCAGCTTATTCGGAGGGAGGGACTCATACGAGCAGTACTTC
CDR3 protein: CASSLFGGRDSYEQYF

clone size: .
V gene: TRBV7-3
J gene: TRBJ2-3
D gene: .
CDR3 DNA: TGTGCCAGCAGCCCTCAGGGCGGACAGCTGAGCACAGATACGCAGTATTTT
CDR3 protein: CASSPQGGQLSTDTQYF

clone size: .
V gene: TRBV18
J gene: TRBJ1-6
D gene: .
CDR3 DNA: TGTGCCAGCTCCCGGGCCGGGGAAAGATCACCCCTCCACTTT
CDR3 protein: CASSRAGERSPLHF

clone size: .
V gene: TRBV5-4
J gene: TRBJ1-2
D gene: TRBD1
CDR3 DNA: TGTGCCAGCAGCGAGGGACAGGGTGGGTATGGCTACACCTTC
CDR3 protein: CASSEGQGGYGYTF

clone size: .
V gene: TRBV12-3/TRBV12-4
J gene: TRBJ2-1
D gene: TRBD2
CDR3 DNA: TGTGCCAGCAGTTTAGGGGCGGGACTAGCACAGTTCTTC
CDR3 protein: CASSLGAGLAQFF

clone size: .
V gene: TRBV5-6
J gene: TRBJ2-7
D gene: TRBD1
CDR3 DNA: TGTGCCAGCGGACAGGGGAGCGGTTACGAGCAGTACTTC
CDR3 protein: CASGQGSGYEQYF

clone size: .
V gene: TRBV28
J gene: TRBJ1-4
D gene: TRBD1
CDR3 DNA: TGTGCCAGCACCCTGACAGGGATGAAACTGTTTTTT
CDR3 protein: CASTLTGMKLFF

clone size: .
V gene: TRBV7-6
J gene: TRBJ2-5
D gene: TRBD2
CDR3 DNA: TGTGCCAGCAGCTTACCTAGCGGGGGGGGGACCCAGTACTTC
CDR3 protein: CASSLPSGGGTQYF

clone size: .
V gene: TRBV6-2/TRBV6-3
J gene: TRBJ1-2
D gene: .
CDR3 DNA: TGTGCCAGCAGTTATCAGGGTTATGGCTACACCTTC
CDR3 protein: CASSYQGYGYTF

clone size: .
V gene: TRBV28
J gene: TRBJ1-2
D gene: .
CDR3 DNA: TGTGCCAGCAGTTCCCAGGGGAGCGGGAATGGCTACACCTTC
CDR3 protein: CASSSQGSGNGYTF

clone size: .
V gene: TRBV18
J gene: TRBJ2-7
D gene: .
CDR3 DNA: TGTGCCAGCTCACCAGGGGGGTTTGACTACGAGCAGTACTTC
CDR3 protein: CASSPGGFDYEQYF

clone size: .
V gene: TRBV7-9
J gene: TRBJ2-7
D gene: .
CDR3 DNA: TGTGCCAGCAGCTTACTGGAGGGCCCATACGAGCAGTACTTC
CDR3 protein: CASSLLEGPYEQYF

clone size: .
V gene: TRBV9
J gene: TRBJ1-2
D gene: TRBD1
CDR3 DNA: TGTGCCAGCAGCGTAGCCCGGGACAGGGGGGGCTATGGCTACACCTTC
CDR3 protein: CASSVARDRGGYGYTF

clone size: .
V gene: TRBV28
J gene: TRBJ2-5
D gene: TRBD2
CDR3 DNA: TGTGCCAGCAGTACCCCGACTAGCGGGAGGGAAGAGACCCAGTACTTC
CDR3 protein: CASSTPTSGREETQYF

clone size: .
V gene: TRBV30
J gene: TRBJ2-5
D gene: .
CDR3 DNA: TGTGCCTGGAGTGTACTGGGGCGAGGAGAGACCCAGTACTTC
CDR3 protein: CAWSVLGRGETQYF

clone size: few
V gene: TRBV6-2/TRBV6-3
J gene: TRBJ2-2
D gene: TRBD2
CDR3 DNA: TGTGCCAGCAGTTACCGATCTAGCGGGGGAGGGAACACCGGGGAGCTGTTTTTT
CDR3 protein: CASSYRSSGGGNTGELFF

clone size: .
V gene: TRBV18
J gene: TRBJ2-1
D gene: .
CDR3 DNA: TGTGCCAGCTCACCATCGTACAATGAGCAGTTCTTC
CDR3 protein: CASSPSYNEQFF

clone size: .
V gene: TRBV7-2
J gene: TRBJ2-1
D gene: .
CDR3 DNA: TGTGCCAGCAGCCTCCCCCCTCGGTCTCGAGAGCAGTTCTTC
CDR3 protein: CASSLPPRSREQFF

clone size: .
V gene: TRBV11-2
J gene: TRBJ2-7
D gene: TRBD1
CDR3 DNA: TGTGCCAGCAGCTTACTTGGACAGGGCTCCCTGGGGGACGAGCAGTACTTC
CDR3 protein: CASSLLGQGSLGDEQYF

clone size: .
V gene: TRBV7-9
J gene: TRBJ2-1
D gene: TRBD2
CDR3 DNA: TGTGCCAGCAGCTTCCAGCGGGGGGACAATGAGCAGTTCTTC
CDR3 protein: CASSFQRGDNEQFF

clone size: once
V gene: TRBV4-3
J gene: TRBJ1-1
D gene: .
CDR3 DNA: TGCGCCAGCAGCCAAGTGTTCAGAGGTGAAGCTTTCTTT
CDR3 protein: CASSQVFRGEAFF

clone size: .
V gene: TRBV6-5
J gene: TRBJ2-5
D gene: .
CDR3 DNA: TGTGCCAGCATTCGGGGTTTTACGGGGGAGACCCAGTACTTC
CDR3 protein: CASIRGFTGETQYF

clone size: .
V gene: TRBV28
J gene: TRBJ2-7
D gene: TRBD1
CDR3 DNA: TGTGCCAGCAGTTTATATGGACAGGCGGCCTACGAGCAGTACTTC
CDR3 protein: CASSLYGQAAYEQYF

clone size: once
V gene: TRBV7-9
J gene: TRBJ2-1
D gene: TRBD2
CDR3 DNA: TGTGCCAGCAGCCCAGAACGTCTAGCGGGGGGCGAGCAGTTCTTC
CDR3 protein: CASSPERLAGGEQFF

clone size: .
V gene: TRBV28
J gene: TRBJ2-7
D gene: .
CDR3 DNA: TGTGCCAGCAGATCTACCTACGAGCAGTACTTC
CDR3 protein: CASRSTYEQYF

clone size: .
V gene: TRBV18
J gene: TRBJ1-5
D gene: .
CDR3 DNA: TGTGCCAGCTCACTCGACAGAGCTTTTGCCAATCAGCCCCAGCATTTT
CDR3 protein: CASSLDRAFANQPQHF

clone size: .
V gene: TRBV9
J gene: TRBJ2-2
D gene: .
CDR3 DNA: TGTGCCAGCAGCCCGTTTTCTGCGAACACCGGGGAGCTGTTTTTT
CDR3 protein: CASSPFSANTGELFF

clone size: .
V gene: TRBV19
J gene: TRBJ2-7
D gene: TRBD1
CDR3 DNA: TGTGCCAGTAGTATAACCGGGACAGGGAGACACGAGCAGTACTTC
CDR3 protein: CASSITGTGRHEQYF

clone size: .
V gene: TRBV12-5
J gene: TRBJ2-3
D gene: TRBD1
CDR3 DNA: TGTGCTAGTGGCCCGGGACAGGTCAGCACAGATACGCAGTATTTT
CDR3 protein: CASGPGQVSTDTQYF